These 9 T cell receptor beta chains were sequenced from one sample in a study of T cell responses to AZD1222 COVID-19 vaccine. Assay used: immunoSEQ multiplex PCR; TCRdb lists only in-frame clones, some missing. The sample includes approximately 110,000 clones, around 90% of them seen just once. The sample in question was peripheral blood, obtained on day 0 of AZD1222 vaccination. The origin of the receptors is an adult in good health.

The V and J genes are TRBV29-1 and TRBJ2-7; D unresolved. This CDR3 is 12 amino acids long. Germline lookup yields CDR1 SQVTM and CDR2 ANQGSEA. The germline V and J ends were trimmed by 1 base and 2 bases, with 6 bases remaining between them. The CDR3 DNA is TGCAGCGTTGAAGGGCAAGCCTACGAGCAGTACTTC. Amino acids: CSVEGQAYEQYF.

The chain uses TRBV18 and TRBJ1-1; D is unclear. Per germline, CDR1 KGHSH and CDR2 LQKENI. The V and J ends lost 5 bases and 9 bases respectively, with 16 bases between them. This CDR3 spans 13 amino acids. This CDR3 is CASSTAGVSKAFF. DNA of the CDR3: TGTGCCAGCTCAACAGCTGGGGTCTCCAAAGCTTTCTTT.

The chain combines TRBV30 with TRBJ1-1, with D perhaps matching TRBD1 (6 bases). V shed 0 bases and J shed 5 bases, with 10 bases lying between them. This CDR3 is built from 13 residues. The germline CDR1 and CDR2 sequences are GTSNPN and SVGIG (reference sequence). In DNA, the CDR3 is TGTGCCTGGAGTGTAGGGGGAATAACTGAAGCTTTCTTT. Protein sequence: CAWSVGGITEAFF. The complete variable domain, with remaining parts taken from reference TRBV30 and TRBJ1-1, reads SQTIHQWPATLVQPVGSPLSLECTVEGTSNPNLYWYRQAAGRGLQLLFYSVGIGQISSEVPQNLSASRPQDRQFILSSKKLLLSDSGFYLCAWSVGGITEAFFGQGTRLTVV.

The gene calls are TRBV5-4 and TRBJ2-1, with 7 bases that match TRBD2. The CDR3 is 15 amino acids. Germline assignment: CDR1 SGHNT and CDR2 YYREEE (reference sequence). J gave up 9 bases and V 0 bases, and 9 bases lay outside the gene matches. The CDR3 DNA reads TGTGCCAGCAGCTTGGGGGACTACCCCCTGATTGAGCAGTTCTTC. As protein: CASSLGDYPLIEQFF.

The chain is built from TRBV29-1 and TRBJ2-3; 11 bases fit TRBD2. The CDR3 is 14 residues long. The ends lost 2 bases at V and 4 bases at J; junction bases unmatched: 2. CDR1 and CDR2 (germline): SQVTM, ANQGSEA. CDR3 DNA: TGCAGCGTTGAACTAGCGGGGGGCGCAGATACGCAGTATTTT. Translated: CSVELAGGADTQYF.

This chain joins TRBV10-3 and TRBJ1-2; tentative D call: TRBD1 (6 bases). This CDR3 contains 18 residues. The V and J ends lost 3 bases and 8 bases respectively, with 28 bases between them. CDR1 and CDR2 (germline): ENHRY, SYGVKD. CDR3 residues: CAISETLREGGVRRGYTF. CDR3 DNA sequence: TGTGCCATCAGTGAAACCTTAAGGGAGGGGGGAGTAAGACGAGGCTACACCTTC.

This rearrangement joins TRBV11-2 to TRBJ2-7; D is perhaps TRBD1 or TRBD2 (6 bases each). V lost 1 base to trimming and J lost 2 bases, with 9 bases between them. Germline assignment: CDR1 SGHAT and CDR2 FQNNGV. There are 14 residues in the CDR3. CDR3 sequence: CASSLGGAAYEQYF. CDR3 nucleotide sequence: TGTGCCAGCAGCTTAGGGGGGGCTGCCTACGAGCAGTACTTC.

The V call is TRBV18, the J call TRBJ2-5; 8 bases map to TRBD2. The CDR3 is made up of 14 amino acids. Germline V lookup: CDR1 KGHSH, CDR2 LQKENI. Trimming removed 3 bases from V and 7 bases from J; junction bases left unmatched: 7. The CDR3 loop reads CASSPSREGPTQYF. CDR3 coding DNA: TGTGCCAGCTCACCGTCCCGGGAGGGCCCGACCCAGTACTTC.

The V and J genes are TRBV7-2 and TRBJ1-2; 7 bases align to TRBD1. This CDR3 region has 13 residues. V trimming: 5 bases; J trimming: 3 bases; junction bases outside the gene matches: 3. The germline CDR1 and CDR2 sequences are SGHTA and FQGNSA. CDR3 region: CASSLGTDYGYTF. The CDR3 region has the DNA TGTGCCAGCAGCCTCGGGACAGACTATGGCTACACCTTC.